This T cell receptor (beta chain) was identified during a study of T cells in women clearing cervical HPV infection. At the level of the study: Case blood was drawn when the lesion was first found; control blood after infection became undetectable.

The data were produced by immunoSEQ multiplex PCR, yet TCRdb's version contains in-frame clones alone and is incomplete. The sample has some 24,000 clones. General study results and limits: TRBV6-7 abundance was lower in cases than controls (around 0.1% versus 0.15%). Combining TCR richness with V gene abundances gave around 0.83 AUC. Repertoire richness, not evenness, was significantly elevated in CIN3+ cases versus controls.

A note on this clone: Its antigen is not identified. The read is 3 residues too short to cover the CDR3 end, so that end is filled in from the germline J gene.

The CDR3 consists of 15 residues. Looked up from germline, CDR1 is SGHTA and CDR2 is FQGNSA. Trimming removed 6 bases from V and 8 bases from J; junction bases left unmatched: 10. This receptor was obtained from a woman between 18 and 70 years old with a cervical HPV16 infection that either progressed to CIN3+ or cleared (not recorded which). The genes are TRBV7-2 and TRBJ2-1; TRBD2 aligns across 10 bases. The sequencing sample was made of blood buffy coat. The CDR3 DNA, read in part, is TGTGCCAGCAGTCGCACTAGCGGGAATTTCTATGAG. Translating gives CASSRTSGNFYE. The entire CDR3 is CASSRTSGNFYEQFF.